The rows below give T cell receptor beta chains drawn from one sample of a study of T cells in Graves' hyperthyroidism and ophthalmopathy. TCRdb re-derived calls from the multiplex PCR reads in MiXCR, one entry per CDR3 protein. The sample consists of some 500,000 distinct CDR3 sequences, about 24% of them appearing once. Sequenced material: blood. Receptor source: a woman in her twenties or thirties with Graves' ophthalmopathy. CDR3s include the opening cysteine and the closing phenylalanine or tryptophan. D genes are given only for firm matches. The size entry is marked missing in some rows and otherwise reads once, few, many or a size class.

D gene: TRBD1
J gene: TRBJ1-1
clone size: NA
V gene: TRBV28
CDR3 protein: CASNGDRQKNTEAFF
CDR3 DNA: TGTGCCAGCAATGGGGACAGGCAAAAGAACACTGAAGCTTTCTTT

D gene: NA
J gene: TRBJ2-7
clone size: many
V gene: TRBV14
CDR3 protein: CASSQGSGFYEQYF
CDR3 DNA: TGTGCCAGCAGCCAAGGATCAGGATTTTACGAGCAGTACTTC

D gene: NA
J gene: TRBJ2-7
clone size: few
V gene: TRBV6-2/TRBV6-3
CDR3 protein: CASTQGGRYEQYF
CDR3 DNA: TGTGCCAGCACCCAGGGAGGACGCTACGAGCAGTACTTC

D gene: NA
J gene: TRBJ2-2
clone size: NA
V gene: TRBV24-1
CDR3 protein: CATSPNGTHSTGELFF
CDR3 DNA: TGTGCCACCAGTCCTAACGGGACACATTCCACCGGGGAGCTGTTTTTT

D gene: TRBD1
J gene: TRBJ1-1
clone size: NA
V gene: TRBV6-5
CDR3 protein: CASSLQLGQKNTEDFF
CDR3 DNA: TGTGCCAGCAGTTTACAATTGGGACAGAAGAACACTGAAGATTTCTTT

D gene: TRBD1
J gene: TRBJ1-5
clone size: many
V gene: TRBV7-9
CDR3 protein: CASSLGDSYSNQPQHF
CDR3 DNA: TGTGCCAGCAGCTTAGGGGACAGTTATAGCAATCAGCCCCAGCATTTT

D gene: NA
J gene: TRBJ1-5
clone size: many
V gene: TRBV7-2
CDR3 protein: CASSLSPGQPQHF
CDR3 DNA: TGTGCCAGCAGCTTAAGCCCCGGTCAGCCCCAGCATTTT

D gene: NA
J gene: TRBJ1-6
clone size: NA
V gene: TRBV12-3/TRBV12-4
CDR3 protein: CASSFLSGSPLHF
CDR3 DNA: TGTGCCAGCAGTTTTCTATCTGGATCACCCCTCCACTTT

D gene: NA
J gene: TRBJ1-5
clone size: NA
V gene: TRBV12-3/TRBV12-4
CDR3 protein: CASSLVMGGGQPQHF
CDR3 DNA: TGTGCCAGCAGTTTAGTAATGGGGGGCGGTCAGCCCCAGCATTTT

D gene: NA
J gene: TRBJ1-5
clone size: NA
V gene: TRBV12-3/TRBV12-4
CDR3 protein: CASSLRTPSNQPQHF
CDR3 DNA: TGTGCCAGCAGCCTCCGGACACCGAGCAATCAGCCCCAGCATTTT

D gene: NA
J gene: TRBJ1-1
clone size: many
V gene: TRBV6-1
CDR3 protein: CASREFTGNTEAFF
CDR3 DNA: TGTGCCAGCCGAGAATTCACAGGGAACACTGAAGCTTTCTTT